Below are 27 T cell receptor beta chains sequenced from a single sample in a study of immune characterization of retroperitoneal liposarcoma. Each CDR3 protein is one row after TCRdb ran MiXCR on the PCR reads. The data contain over 8,000 distinct CDR3 sequences, roughly 28% of them singletons. Sequencing was performed on blood. These TCRs come from a male donor with retroperitoneal liposarcoma.

This clonotype has at least ten counts. The chain recombines TRBV6-1 with TRBJ2-5; D gene uncertain. Germline assignment: CDR1 MNHNS and CDR2 SASEGT. This CDR3 has 11 amino acids. The ends were cut back, 9 bases at V and 2 bases at J, with 7 bases in the middle. The CDR3 here is CASSQQETQYF. CDR3 nucleotide sequence: TGTGCCAGTTCGCAGCAAGAGACCCAGTACTTC.

This clonotype was seen more than once but under ten times. The chain is built from TRBV6-7 and TRBJ2-5, with TRBD1 matching 11 bases. TRBV6-7 is given ORF status, its function remaining uncertain. This CDR3 is built from 16 residues. The V gene end was trimmed by 11 bases and the J gene end by 2 bases; junction bases not matched to a gene: 13. The CDR3 DNA reads as TGTGCCTTCAGGGGAAGGGGACAGGGGGATCAAGAGACCCAGTACTTC. Its translation is CAFRGRGQGDQETQYF.

Regarding this clonotype: As the CDR3 is not closed by the conserved phenylalanine or tryptophan, this likely results from a read error. The DNA is omitted, as the CDR3 cannot be located on it reliably, and the CDR3 follows TCRdb's listing. The J gene is TRBJ2-6, the V gene TRBV6-1; the table's D call, TRBD1, has no DNA check behind it. The CDR3 is 17 amino acids in total, end residues counted. Germline V lookup: CDR1 MNHNS, CDR2 SASEGT. The CDR3 reads CASSGGGGGGGTQFFGP.

This clonotype was detected many times. The V gene is TRBV4-1, the J gene TRBJ2-1; either TRBD1 or TRBD2 may fit D (5 bases each). From germline, CDR1 is MGHRA and CDR2 YSYEKL. CDR3 length equals 15 residues. Trimming removed 0 bases from V and 4 bases from J, with 10 bases in between. The CDR3 region is CASSQDGATYNEQFF. Written as DNA, the CDR3 is TGCGCCAGCAGCCAAGACGGGGCCACGTACAATGAGCAGTTCTTC.

This clonotype was picked up many times. The V call is TRBV6-6, the J call TRBJ2-1; weak D call: TRBD2 (6 bases). Germline loops: CDR1 MNHNY, CDR2 SVGAGI (reference sequence). Between the trimmed V and J ends, which lost 6 bases and 7 bases, there was a span of 22 bases. The CDR3 contains 16 residues. The CDR3 DNA reads TGTGCCAGCAGCCATGGACTAACCGGTTTTGGGAATGAGCAGTTCTTC. Encoded protein: CASSHGLTGFGNEQFF.

The rearrangement joins TRBV3-1 to TRBJ2-2; D may be TRBD1 (6 bases). The germline V and J ends were trimmed by 3 bases and 4 bases, with 9 bases remaining between them. Germline CDR1 LGHDT, CDR2 YNNKEL (reference sequence). The CDR3 contains 14 residues. CDR3 sequence: CASSQGAGTGELFF. Written as DNA, the CDR3 is TGTGCCAGCAGCCAGGGGGCCGGCACCGGGGAGCTGTTTTTT.

The CDR3 DNA sequence: TGTGCCAGCAGTGAACGGGACAGGGGGCAATTCGAGCAGTACTTC. This encodes CASSERDRGQFEQYF. The rearrangement links TRBV6-1 to TRBJ2-5, with 12 bases that match TRBD1. The J call may be incorrect, as the DNA end agrees better with TRBJ2-7. The germline V gene has CDR1 MNHNS and CDR2 SASEGT. This CDR3 is 15 amino acids long.

This clonotype was detected ten times or more. This chain joins TRBV4-2 and TRBJ2-3; 9 nucleotides match TRBD1. The CDR3 extends over 16 amino acids. Unmatched junction bases numbered 6, after V lost 0 bases and J lost 5 bases. CDR1 and CDR2 (germline): LGHNA, YNFKEQ. The CDR3 sequence: CASSQELQGARDTQYF. For the CDR3, the DNA is TGTGCCAGCAGCCAAGAACTACAGGGGGCGAGAGATACGCAGTATTTT.

The chain joins TRBV6-1 to TRBJ2-2; tentatively, D is TRBD2 (6 bases). Trimming stripped 6 bases from V and 4 bases from J, with 18 bases between. Per the germline V gene, CDR1 is MNHNS and CDR2 is SASEGT. The CDR3 runs 16 residues. In DNA form, the CDR3 reads TGTGCCAGCAGCCCCCAGATCGGGGGTGCCACCGGGGAGCTGTTTTTT. It specifies CASSPQIGGATGELFF.

In this sample, this clonotype turned up a few times. The rearrangement links TRBV30 to TRBJ1-3; D is unresolved. In germline, CDR1 is GTSNPN, CDR2 SVGIG (reference sequence). This CDR3 is 15 amino acids long. V lost 0 bases to trimming and J lost 4 bases, with 13 bases between them. The CDR3 nucleotides are TGTGCCTGGAGTGTGGGGAGTAGTCCAGGAAACACCATATATTTT. It is translated as CAWSVGSSPGNTIYF.

This clonotype is medium-sized. This chain links TRBV27 with TRBJ1-1; D is uncertain. Germline-derived CDR1 and CDR2 are MNHEY and SMNVEV (reference sequence). The V end lost 4 bases, the J end lost 7 bases, and 13 bases lay between the germline ends. The CDR3 is 13 amino acids. CDR3 sequence: CASSSAGWGEAFF. CDR3 in DNA: TGTGCCAGCAGTTCGGCCGGGTGGGGTGAAGCTTTCTTT.

V usage is TRBV3-1 and J usage is TRBJ2-4; 10 positions agree with TRBD2. Germline trimming cut 0 bases from V and 2 bases from J; bases unmatched to any gene: 7. This CDR3 has 18 amino acids. The germline gives CDR1 LGHDT, CDR2 YNNKEL (reference sequence). CDR3 nucleotides: TGTGCCAGCAGCCAAGATTGGGCAGCGGGGGGGCCCAAAAACATTCAGTACTTC. This gives the protein CASSQDWAAGGPKNIQYF.

J is TRBJ2-5 and V is TRBV20-1; 7 bases agree with TRBD2. CDR1 is DFQATT and CDR2 is SNEGSKA in the germline V gene (reference sequence). With V trimmed by 0 bases and J by 4 bases, 8 bases remained unmatched. CDR3 size: 15 residues. CDR3 protein: CSARDQTGGRETQYF. As DNA, the CDR3 is TGCAGTGCTAGAGATCAAACGGGGGGTCGAGAGACCCAGTACTTC.

This clonotype was seen ten or more times. This chain uses TRBV7-6 with TRBJ2-7; D perhaps matches TRBD2 (5 bases). CDR1 SGHVS and CDR2 FNYEAQ come from the germline V gene. V shed 5 bases and J shed 7 bases, with 18 bases lying between them. This CDR3 spans 14 amino acids. The CDR3 sequence: CASSPTDGLGEQYF. In DNA, the CDR3 is TGTGCCAGCAGCCCCACGGACGGACTGGGGGAGCAGTACTTC.

The count of this clonotype is one. The chain joins TRBV27 to TRBJ1-6, with 9 bases aligning to TRBD1. After removal of 5 bases from V and 9 bases from J, the junction contained 5 bases not matched to a gene. This CDR3 comprises 14 residues. Germline assignment: CDR1 MNHEY and CDR2 SMNVEV (reference sequence). CDR3 region: CASSPTGGGSPLHF. In DNA, the CDR3 is TGTGCCAGCAGTCCCACAGGGGGCGGTTCACCCCTCCACTTT.

This chain joins TRBV19 and TRBJ2-5; D is ambiguous. The length of the CDR3 is 11 residues. V lost 3 bases, J lost 4 bases, and 3 bases lay in between. Looked up from germline, CDR1 is LNHDA and CDR2 is SQIVND (reference sequence). The CDR3 coding sequence is TGTGCCAGTAGTATGGGAGAGACCCAGTACTTC. Translated: CASSMGETQYF.

The V gene is TRBV7-8, the J gene TRBJ2-1, with TRBD1 matching over 9 bases. The DNA end is more similar to TRBJ2-5, so the J call may be wrong. The length of the CDR3 is 17 residues. Germline lookup yields CDR1 SGHVS and CDR2 FQNEAQ. In DNA form, the CDR3 reads TGTGCCAGCAGCTTAGGAACAGGGGGCCACTGGGGATGGACCCAGTACTTC. Protein product: CASSLGTGGHWGWTQYF.

This chain uses TRBV4-1 with TRBJ2-5; TRBD2 aligns across 10 bases. The CDR3 contains 13 residues. V was pared by 5 bases and J by 6 bases, with 3 bases of the junction left unmatched. The germline gives CDR1 MGHRA, CDR2 YSYEKL. CDR3 bases: TGCGCCAGCAGCGCTAGCGGGGGAAAGACCCAGTACTTC. This encodes CASSASGGKTQYF.

This clonotype was counted ten times or more. CDR3: CASSLVLAGLRETQYF. CDR3 nucleotides: TGTGCCAGCAGCTTAGTGCTAGCGGGGTTGCGAGAGACCCAGTACTTC. The chain has TRBV7-2 and TRBJ2-5, with 9 bases lining up with TRBD2. The J segment lost 4 bases and the V segment lost 1 base, leaving 7 bases of the junction unmatched. This CDR3 has 16 amino acids. CDR1 and CDR2 (germline): SGHTA, FQGNSA.

This clonotype has just a few counts. The chain carries TRBV6-1 and TRBJ2-1; D gene uncertain. The germline V gene encodes CDR1 MNHNS and CDR2 SASEGT. Trimming left V 3 bases short and J 4 bases short, with 7 bases between. This CDR3 is 13 amino acids long. The CDR3 region is CASSDNGYNEQFF. In DNA form, the CDR3 reads TGTGCCAGCAGTGATAATGGATACAATGAGCAGTTCTTC.

This clonotype was observed a handful of times. The chain couples TRBV6-1 to TRBJ2-1; TRBD2 agrees at 7 bases. CDR1 is MNHNS and CDR2 is SASEGT in the germline V gene. This CDR3 spans 16 amino acids. V shed 5 bases, J shed 13 bases, and the junction held 20 bases outside the gene matches. Written as DNA, the CDR3 is TGTGCCAGCAGTTCTCCGAGCGGGGAGGGCCAAGAGACCCAGTTCTTC. Residues: CASSSPSGEGQETQFF.

This clonotype was seen many times. The CDR3 DNA is TGTGCCAGCACCGAGATAGCGGGGGGGCGGACAGATACGCAGTATTTT. Translation gives CASTEIAGGRTDTQYF. The chain has TRBV6-1 and TRBJ2-3; 11 bases align to TRBD2. The CDR3 consists of 16 residues. The junction had 9 bases not matched to a gene; V was cut back by 7 bases and J by 3 bases. The germline gives CDR1 MNHNS, CDR2 SASEGT.

This clonotype was recorded only once. The chain has TRBV29-1 and TRBJ2-7; weak D call: TRBD1 (5 bases). This CDR3 is 16 amino acids long. V was clipped by 0 bases and J by 0 bases, with 15 bases between them. Germline assignment: CDR1 SQVTM and CDR2 ANQGSEA. DNA for the CDR3: TGCAGCGTTGAAGAAGGGGTGGGTTTCAGCTCCTACGAGCAGTACGTC. Translating it yields CSVEEGVGFSSYEQYV.

The sample holds many counts of this clonotype. V usage is TRBV6-1 and J usage is TRBJ2-1; TRBD2 aligns across 14 bases. The CDR3 spans 14 residues. V was clipped by 7 bases and J by 9 bases; unmatched bases: 5. Germline CDR1 and CDR2: MNHNS and SASEGT. The CDR3 sequence: CASKTSGGAREQFF. The DNA of the CDR3 is TGTGCCAGCAAGACTAGCGGGGGGGCTCGTGAGCAGTTCTTC.

The chain employs TRBV11-2 and TRBJ2-1; 10 bases agree with TRBD2. The CDR3 length is 13 residues. In germline, CDR1 is SGHAT, CDR2 FQNNGV. J gave up 16 bases and V 1 base, and 7 bases lay outside the gene matches. For the CDR3, the DNA is TGTGCCAGCAGCTTAGGTCAGCGGGGGGGTTGTTTCTTC. Translated: CASSLGQRGGCFF.

This clonotype was counted ten times or more. The chain carries TRBV6-1 and TRBJ2-7; D perhaps matches TRBD1 (7 bases). The CDR3 is 15 residues long. The germline gives CDR1 MNHNS, CDR2 SASEGT. Trimming cost V 0 bases and J 0 bases, with 9 bases left between them. CDR3 coding DNA: TGTGCCAGCAGTGAAGCGCGGGACAGCTCCTACGAGCAGTACGTC. Residues: CASSEARDSSYEQYV.

For this clonotype: No conserved phenylalanine or tryptophan ends this CDR3, so it is likely a read error. The rearrangement links TRBV12-3 or TRBV12-4 to TRBJ1-5; TRBD1 matches at 10 bases. V dropped 3 bases and J dropped 3; count of bases not matched to a gene: 8. CDR3 length: 17 residues. The CDR3 sequence: CASSFRGTGAFNQPQHL. The CDR3, as DNA: TGTGCCAGCAGTTTCCGGGGGACAGGGGCCTTCAATCAGCCCCAGCATTTG.